Reported below is one TCR beta chain. The antigen is unknown. These data belong to a study of shared clonotypes between healthy human individuals. Overall study context: Those who served as donors were a couple of women and three men between the ages of 18 and 49. General observations from the study: Memory subsets had estimated richness that was generally smaller than that of naive subsets.

V lost 1 base and J lost 1, with 12 bases in between. Germline V gene data show CDR1 as MNHNS and CDR2 as SASEGT. The CDR3 contains 16 residues. Some clones are missing from TCRdb's copy, which holds only in-frame ones; the method was immunoSEQ multiplex PCR. This sample yields 2,500,000 or so clones, of which around 90% are seen a single time; about 0.13% belongs to the top ten. The TCR was taken from a man aged 18 to 30 in good health. The V call is TRBV6-1, the J call TRBJ2-3, with D hard to call. Sequencing was performed on naive CD4+ T cells sorted from blood. Subset reported: CD45RA+ positively selected. The CDR3 protein is CASSEEPGSRTDTQYF. DNA for the CDR3: TGTGCCAGCAGTGAAGAGCCGGGCTCTCGCACAGATACGCAGTATTTT.